What follows is one TCR beta chain and its context. The data belong to a study of graft-versus-host responses after intestinal transplantation. Measured with immunoSEQ multiplex PCR; TCRdb has only the in-frame clones, and not every one. The sample has approximately 100,000 clones, 86% seen once. The CDR3 spans 13 residues. Trimming left V 5 bases short and J 8 bases short, with 15 bases between. The germline CDR1 and CDR2 sequences are SEHNR and FQNEAQ (reference sequence). The receptor was derived from a human patient who received an intestinal transplant, so some T cells may come from the graft donor. The sequencing used PBMCs, collected 255 days after intestinal transplant. The J gene is TRBJ1-2, the V gene TRBV7-9; no definite D call. CDR3 sequence: CASSPQEGWGYTF. CDR3 bases: TGTGCCAGCAGCCCTCAGGAGGGTTGGGGCTACACCTTC.